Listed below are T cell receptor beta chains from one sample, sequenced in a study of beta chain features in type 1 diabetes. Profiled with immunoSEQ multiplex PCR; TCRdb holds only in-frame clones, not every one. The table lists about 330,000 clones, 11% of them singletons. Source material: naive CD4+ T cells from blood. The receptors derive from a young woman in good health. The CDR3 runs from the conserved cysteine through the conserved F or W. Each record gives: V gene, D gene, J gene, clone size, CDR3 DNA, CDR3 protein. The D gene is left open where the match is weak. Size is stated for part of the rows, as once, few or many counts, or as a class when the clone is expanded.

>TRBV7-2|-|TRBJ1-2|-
TGTGCCAGCAGCTCTCGGGCAGGGAATGGCTACACCTTC
CASSSRAGNGYTF
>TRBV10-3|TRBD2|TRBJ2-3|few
TGTGCCATCAGTGAGCAACCCGGGACCAGCGGGAGGGATACGCAGTATTTT
CAISEQPGTSGRDTQYF
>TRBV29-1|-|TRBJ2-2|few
TGCAGCGTGTTGGACAGGGAGGGCACCGGGGAGCTGTTTTTT
CSVLDREGTGELFF
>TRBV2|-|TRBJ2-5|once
TGTGCCAGCAGCCACCTAACGGGGGGCCCGGACGGTGGGGCCTTTACCCAGTACTTC
CASSHLTGGPDGGAFTQYF
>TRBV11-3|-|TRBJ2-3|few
TGTGCCAGCAGCCTCCGAGAGGGAGCCACAGATACGCAGTATTTT
CASSLREGATDTQYF
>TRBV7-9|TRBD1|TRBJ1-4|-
TGTGCCAGCAGGGGACAGACTAATGAAAAACTGTTTTTT
CASRGQTNEKLFF
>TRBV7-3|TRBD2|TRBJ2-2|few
TGTGCCAGCAGCCTCCCCCCGACTAGCTCGGACACCGGGGAGCTGTTTTTT
CASSLPPTSSDTGELFF
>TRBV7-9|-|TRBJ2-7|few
TGTGCCAGCAGCTTTTCGTCCTCTATTCTAAGATCCTACGAGCAGTACTTC
CASSFSSSILRSYEQYF
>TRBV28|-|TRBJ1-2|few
TGTGCCAGCAGTAGATCTAGCTATGGCTACACCTTC
CASSRSSYGYTF
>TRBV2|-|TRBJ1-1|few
TGTGCCAGCAAGGATCGGGTTGAAGCTTTCTTT
CASKDRVEAFF
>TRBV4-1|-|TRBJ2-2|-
TGCGCCAGCAGCCTTGTGCTGAACGTGCGGGGCGCTGTCACCGGGGAGCTGTTTTTT
CASSLVLNVRGAVTGELFF
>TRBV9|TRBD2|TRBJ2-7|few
TGTGCCAGCGGGCGGGGGGGCGAGAACGAGCAGTACTTC
CASGRGGENEQYF
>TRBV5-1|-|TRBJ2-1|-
TGCGCCAGCAGCCCAACAGGGCTCCTGCCGAATGAGCAGTTCTTC
CASSPTGLLPNEQFF
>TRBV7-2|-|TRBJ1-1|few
TGTGCCAGCAGGCAGACAGTGAACACTGAAGCTTTCTTT
CASRQTVNTEAFF
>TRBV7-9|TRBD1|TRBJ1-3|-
TGTGCCAGCAGCTTTGACAGGGATGGAAACACCATATATTTT
CASSFDRDGNTIYF
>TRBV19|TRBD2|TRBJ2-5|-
TGTGCCAGTACCCCCGCGGGAGGGCGAGAGACCCAGTACTTC
CASTPAGGRETQYF
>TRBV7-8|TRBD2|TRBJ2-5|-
TGTGCCAGCAGCTCAACGAACCGCGGGAGAGTCAGAGAGACCCAGTACTTC
CASSSTNRGRVRETQYF
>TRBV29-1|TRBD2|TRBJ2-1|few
TGCAGCGTTGACGGGTTGGCGGGAGGATACAATGAGCAGTTCTTC
CSVDGLAGGYNEQFF
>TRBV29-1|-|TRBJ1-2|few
TGCAGCGTTGGAAAGGGGCTTGATTACTATGGCTACACCTTC
CSVGKGLDYYGYTF
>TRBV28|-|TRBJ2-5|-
TGTGCCAGCAGTTTTGGAGGGCCCCAAGAGACCCAGTACTTC
CASSFGGPQETQYF
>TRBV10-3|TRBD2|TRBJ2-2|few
TGTGCCATCAGTGAGTCGAAAAAGGGGAAAGTAGCGGGAGTCAACGGGGAGCTGTTTTTT
CAISESKKGKVAGVNGELFF
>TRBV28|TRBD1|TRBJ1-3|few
TGTGCCAGCACTTTGGGCAGGGGGACGTCTGGAAACACCATATATTTT
CASTLGRGTSGNTIYF
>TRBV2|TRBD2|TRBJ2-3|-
TGTGCCAGCAGGCCGGGACTAGCGGGAGATACGCAGTATTTT
CASRPGLAGDTQYF
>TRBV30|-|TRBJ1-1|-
TGTGCCTGGCACTCGCTCCGGGGCACTGAAGCTTTCTTT
CAWHSLRGTEAFF
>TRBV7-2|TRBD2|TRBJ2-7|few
TGTGCCAGCAGCTCTAGGCTAGCGGGGGGCTACGAGCAGTACTTC
CASSSRLAGGYEQYF
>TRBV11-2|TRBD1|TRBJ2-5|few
TGTGCCAGCAGCTTAGCCGGGACAGGGAGGATAGAGACCCAGTACTTC
CASSLAGTGRIETQYF
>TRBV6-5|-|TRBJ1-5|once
TGTGCCAGCAGACAGAGCAATCAGCCCCAGCATTTT
CASRQSNQPQHF
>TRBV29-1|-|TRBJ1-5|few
TGCAGCGTCCCAGGGCCCTATGGCAATCAGCCCCAGCATTTT
CSVPGPYGNQPQHF
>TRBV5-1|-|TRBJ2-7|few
TGCGCCAGCAGCCCCAACGGGGAAGGCATCTACGAGCAGTACTTC
CASSPNGEGIYEQYF
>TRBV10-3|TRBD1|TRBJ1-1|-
TGTGCCATACGGACAGGAACGCTGAACACTGAAGCTTTCTTT
CAIRTGTLNTEAFF
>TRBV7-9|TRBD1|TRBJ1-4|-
TGTGCCAGCAGCTCGGGACAGGGGAGTGAAAAACTGTTTTTT
CASSSGQGSEKLFF
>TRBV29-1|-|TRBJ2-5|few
TGCAGCGTTGTCGTTGGGGGGGCGCGCCAAGAGACCCAGTACTTC
CSVVVGGARQETQYF
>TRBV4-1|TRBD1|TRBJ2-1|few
TGCGCCAGCAGCCAAGGGACAGGGGCCTACAATGAGCAGTTCTTC
CASSQGTGAYNEQFF
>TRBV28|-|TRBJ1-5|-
TGTGCCAGCTATCAGAGCAATCAGCCCCAGCATTTT
CASYQSNQPQHF
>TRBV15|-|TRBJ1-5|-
TGTGCCACCAGGGCCGGGGACTCGAGGTATCAGCCCCAGCATTTT
CATRAGDSRYQPQHF
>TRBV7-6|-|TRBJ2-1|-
TGTGCCAGCAGCTTAGTCGCGAACCAAGGGGCTGAGCAGTTCTTC
CASSLVANQGAEQFF
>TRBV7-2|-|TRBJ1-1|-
TGTGCCAGCAGCTTAGTGCTGAGTAAGAACACTGAAGCTTTCTTT
CASSLVLSKNTEAFF
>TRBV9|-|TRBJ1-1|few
TGTGCCAGCAGCGTCGGACAGACGAACACTGAAGCTTTCTTT
CASSVGQTNTEAFF
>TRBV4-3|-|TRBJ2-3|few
TGCGCCAGCAGCCACCGGGGGACCTCCACCAGCACAGATACGCAGTATTTT
CASSHRGTSTSTDTQYF
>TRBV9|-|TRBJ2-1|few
TGTGCCAGCAGCGTAGCAACTAGACCCTACAATGAGCAGTTCTTC
CASSVATRPYNEQFF
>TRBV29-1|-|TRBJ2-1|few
TGCAGCGTTGAAATGGACAGAACCTACAATGAGCAGTTCTTC
CSVEMDRTYNEQFF
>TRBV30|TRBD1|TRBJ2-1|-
TGTGCCTGGAGTGCCCTGGGACAGGGCTACAATGAGCAGTTCTTC
CAWSALGQGYNEQFF
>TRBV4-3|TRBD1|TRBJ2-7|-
TGCGCCAGCAGCCAGGCGGACAGGGATGACAACGAGCAGTACTTC
CASSQADRDDNEQYF